This record covers a single T cell receptor beta chain. This clone was recorded a few times. Its antigen specificity is not known. Base qualities are missing; no much larger clone stands one base away. This entry is derived from a study of blood T cell repertoires in COVID-19 (TCRdb year 2020). Regarding the research as a whole: Collaborator samples came from the United States, Italy and Spain and covered acute and convalescent phases of COVID-19. The material from the prospective study consisted of cDNA or gDNA derived from T cells, B-cell-depleted T cells, or PBMCs. The dataset comprised deeply sampled blood TCRbeta repertoires from subjects exposed to, actively infected with, or recovered from COVID-19. A freely available public database, intended as a resource for researchers studying the immune response to SARS-CoV-2, is where the repertoires were released. The samples were drawn from the first 160 participants of the ongoing ImmuneRACE study and from over a thousand subjects provided by 6 global collaborators. The sample metadata nearly always contained a de-identified subject ID, COVID-19 status, age in years and sex. HLA class I and class II types, where available, came from metadata supplied by the sample provider rather than from assay-based typing. General conclusions and limits of the study: The amount of clinical and demographic metadata varied by source and participant and was provided uncurated.

The CDR3 has 12 amino acids, counting the end cysteine and phenylalanine. The entry retains the CDR3 DNA only, 36 bases that are in frame from base 1. V lost 7 bases and J lost 2 bases; the stretch between them is 8 bases long. CDR1 SNHLY and CDR2 FYNNEI were looked up in the germline V gene. TCRbeta CDR3 regions were amplified from genomic DNA using the immunoSEQ Assay, a bias-controlled multiplex PCR. The study's own analysis went as follows. Nucleated cell counts per sample were estimated from amplification of reference gene primers within the assay. To quantify the absolute abundance of each unique TCRbeta CDR3 rearrangement, sequence reads were collapsed and filtered. For each sample, productive Simpson clonality was calculated as the square root of Simpson's diversity index over productive rearrangements. The immuneACCESS repertoire file appears here via TCRdb, limited to in-frame rearrangements. These files lack a portion of the clones; in checked studies, under half of the deficit traces to unresolved V genes, and the cause of the others is not known. The D gene and trimming were derived from the DNA, and the V and J assignments and clone size from that table. For this sample the table gives about 200,000 clones, of which over 80% were detected only once. The ten largest account for roughly 5% of the sample.

The collaborating institutions used their own protocols to collect whole blood in K2EDTA tubes. For TCRbeta analysis, collaborators shipped samples as frozen whole blood, isolated PBMCs, or DNA extracted from either of those sample types. Specimen: peripheral blood. The V and J segments used are TRBV2 and TRBJ1-2, with no confident D gene call. The TCR was taken from a human donor in a cohort sampled during active COVID-19. For the CDR3, the sequence is CASIGQNYGYTF. The DNA sequence reads TGTGCCAGCATTGGGCAGAACTATGGCTACACCTTC. Where the CDR3 stops, the reference TRBV2 and TRBJ1-2 genes take over; the full variable domain is EPEVTQTPSHQVTQMGQEVILRCVPISNHLYFYWYRQILGQKVEFLVSFYNNEISEKSEIFDDQFSVERPDGSNFTLKIRSTKLEDSAMYFCASIGQNYGYTFGSGTRLTVV.